The 29 T cell receptor beta chains below were found in one sample sequenced in a study of shared clonotypes between healthy human individuals. Sequencing was performed with immunoSEQ multiplex PCR; in TCRdb, only in-frame clones are kept and a portion is missing. Of 100,000 to 120,000 clones in the sample, around 73% are singletons; the top ten hold around 23%. Sequenced material: memory CD8+ T cells sorted from blood. The subset is: CD45RO+ cells pooled with CCR7-negative TemRA cells. These receptors originate from a woman in her thirties in good health.

The V and J genes are TRBV5-1 and TRBJ2-7; no clear D. There are 15 residues in the CDR3. V lost 0 bases and J 0 bases, leaving 10 bases between the germline ends. The germline gives CDR1 SGHRS, CDR2 YFSETQ. DNA for the CDR3: TGCGCCAGCAGCTTGGTGTGGAGAAGCTCCTACGAGCAGTACTTC. This gives the protein CASSLVWRSSYEQYF.

The rearrangement uses TRBV27 and TRBJ2-3, with 7 bases that match TRBD2. Unmatched junction bases numbered 2, after V lost 0 bases and J lost 2 bases. The CDR3 runs 15 residues. The germline gives CDR1 MNHEY, CDR2 SMNVEV (reference sequence). CDR3 sequence (DNA): TGTGCCAGCAGTTTATCTAGCGGGCCCACAGATACGCAGTATTTT. This gives the protein CASSLSSGPTDTQYF.

In the case of this clone: A single base is all that separates this from a far larger clone, so a read error is likely. The chain couples TRBV14 to TRBJ1-1, with D possibly TRBD1 on 6 matching bases. The CDR3 spans 18 residues. V was cut by 5 bases and J by 4 bases, with 26 bases left in between. Germline V gene sequence: CDR1 SGHDN, CDR2 FVKESK. In DNA, the CDR3 is TGTGCCAGCAGCTCCACAGGGACGATGAGTGATTCGGGCACTGAAGCTTTCTTT. It yields the protein CASSSTGTMSDSGTEAFF.

This chain links TRBV13 with TRBJ1-2; D ambiguous. Per germline, CDR1 PRHDT and CDR2 FYEKMQ (reference sequence). The V end was cut by 10 bases, the J end by 4 bases, with 10 bases between. This CDR3 is built from 11 residues. The CDR3 DNA sequence: TGTGCCACCGCGTTCGGCTATGGCTACACCTTC. It translates to CATAFGYGYTF. Supplemented by reference TRBV13 and TRBJ1-2, the full variable domain reads AAGVIQSPRHLIKEKRETATLKCYPIPRHDTVYWYQQGPGQDPQFLISFYEKMQSDKGSIPDRFSAQQFSDYHSELNMSSLELGDSALYFCATAFGYGYTFGSGTRLTVV.

V usage is TRBV6-5 and J usage is TRBJ2-7, with TRBD1 matching 8 bases. Germline-derived CDR1 and CDR2 are MNHEY and SVGAGI. Losses at the gene ends were 5 bases for V and 2 bases for J; bases not matched to a gene: 5. CDR3 size: 14 residues. The CDR3 region has the DNA TGTGCCAGCAGTGCCCGGGACAGGCCCTACGAGCAGTACTTC. This gives the protein CASSARDRPYEQYF.

The chain joins TRBV7-9 to TRBJ2-3; no firm D call. The V gene lost 4 bases and the J gene lost 2 bases, with 10 bases spanning the gap. The V gene's germline CDR1 is SEHNR and CDR2 FQNEAQ (reference sequence). This CDR3 region has 14 residues. Here the CDR3 DNA reads TGTGCCAGCAGCTCTAACCCTGACACAGATACGCAGTATTTT. Its translation is CASSSNPDTDTQYF.

The chain uses TRBV28 and TRBJ1-5, with a possible D match to TRBD1 (5 bases). Germline values: CDR1 MDHEN, CDR2 SYDVKM. This CDR3 has 16 residues. V was trimmed by 6 bases and J by 4 bases, leaving 19 bases between them. The CDR3 nucleotides are TGTGCCAGCAGGAAAGGGGTAGCTTTCTCTAATCAGCCCCAGCATTTT. This sequence encodes CASRKGVAFSNQPQHF.

This clone was seen a handful of times. This chain joins TRBV11-2 and TRBJ2-3; tentative D call: TRBD1 (6 bases). Trimming shortened V by 5 bases and J by 1 base, and 19 bases separated the two germline ends. Germline CDR1 SGHAT, CDR2 FQNNGV. The CDR3 has 17 residues. The CDR3 protein is CASSPGNREIGTDTQYF. The DNA of the CDR3 is TGTGCCAGCAGCCCCGGAAACAGGGAAATAGGCACAGATACGCAGTATTTT.

The chain combines TRBV10-3 with TRBJ1-5; D remains ambiguous. Germline assignment: CDR1 ENHRY and CDR2 SYGVKD. Trimming pared 0 bases from V and 7 bases from J, leaving 4 bases between. The CDR3 loop spans 12 amino acids. CDR3 DNA: TGTGCCATCAGTGAGTCTGACCAGCCCCAGCATTTT. The encoded protein is CAISESDQPQHF.

V usage is TRBV2 and J usage is TRBJ2-7; a weak D match, TRBD1 (5 bases). Germline CDR1 reads SNHLY; CDR2 reads FYNNEI. V lost 5 bases to trimming and J lost 5 bases, with 19 bases between them. The CDR3 is made up of 15 amino acids. This CDR3 reads CASSFRQTSLHEQYF. In DNA, the CDR3 is TGTGCCAGCAGTTTTCGACAGACAAGCTTACACGAGCAGTACTTC.

The rearrangement uses TRBV28 and TRBJ1-5, with D possibly TRBD1 on 5 matching bases. Germline values: CDR1 MDHEN, CDR2 SYDVKM. The CDR3 has 17 residues. Between the trimmed V and J ends, which lost 3 bases and 3 bases, there was a span of 18 bases. Here the CDR3 DNA reads TGTGCCAGCAGTTTTCCCCCCGGGGGAGGGAACAATCAGCCCCAGCATTTT. Translating gives CASSFPPGGGNNQPQHF.

J is TRBJ1-4 and V is TRBV5-6, with TRBD1 identical over 8 bases. Germline V lookup: CDR1 SGHDT, CDR2 YYEEEE. V trimming: 5 bases; J trimming: 6 bases; junction bases outside the gene matches: 6. The CDR3 sequence is 14 residues long. The CDR3 protein is CASRETGVDEKLFF. In nucleotides, the CDR3 is TGTGCCAGCAGAGAGACAGGGGTTGATGAAAAACTGTTTTTT.

This clone was recorded many times. V gene TRBV4-1 combines with J gene TRBJ1-1, with 7 bases matching TRBD1. With V trimmed by 4 bases and J by 0 bases, 5 bases remained unmatched. This CDR3 spans 15 amino acids. Germline V gene sequence: CDR1 MGHRA, CDR2 YSYEKL. CDR3 in DNA: TGCGCCAGCAGCCTGGGACAGACTCTGAACACTGAAGCTTTCTTT. Its translation: CASSLGQTLNTEAFF.

This chain connects TRBV5-1 to TRBJ2-3; D gene unclear. The germline V gene has CDR1 SGHRS and CDR2 YFSETQ. This CDR3 is 14 amino acids long. V lost 3 bases to trimming and J lost 1 base, with 9 bases between them. In DNA, the CDR3 is TGCGCCAGCAGCTGGGGTTTGGGCACAGATACGCAGTATTTT. Translated: CASSWGLGTDTQYF.

The chain carries TRBV19 and TRBJ2-2; a weak D match, TRBD2 (7 bases). In germline, CDR1 is LNHDA, CDR2 SQIVND (reference sequence). The V end was cut by 0 bases, the J end by 3 bases, with 17 bases between. The CDR3 spans 18 residues. CDR3 DNA sequence: TGTGCCAGTAGTATAGATTTGGCGGGGGCCCGGGACACCGGGGAGCTGTTTTTT. This encodes CASSIDLAGARDTGELFF.

This clone was found many times. Different DNA sequences within this sample yield the same CDR3. The chain recombines TRBV7-8 with TRBJ2-1; 13 positions match TRBD2. The germline V gene encodes CDR1 SGHVS and CDR2 FQNEAQ. J gave up 7 bases and V 1 base, and 4 bases lay outside the gene matches. The CDR3 sequence is 16 residues long. This chain's CDR3 is CASSLELAGGPNEQFF. CDR3 nucleotides: TGTGCCAGCAGCTTAGAACTAGCGGGAGGGCCGAATGAGCAGTTCTTC.

A remark on this clone: This sample includes further DNA sequences coding for the same CDR3. J is TRBJ2-3 and V is TRBV5-1; 7 bases match TRBD1. J was trimmed by 5 bases and V by 0 bases; bases with no gene match: 3. The CDR3 contains 14 residues. The V gene's germline CDR1 is SGHRS and CDR2 YFSETQ. CDR3 residues: CASSLGTGGDTQYF. The CDR3 nucleotides are TGCGCCAGCAGCTTGGGGACAGGCGGAGATACGCAGTATTTT.

This clone appeared a few times. V and J are TRBV25-1 and TRBJ2-6, with D uncertain. The CDR3 extends over 17 amino acids. The V end was cut by 3 bases, the J end by 1 base, with 13 bases between. The germline CDR1 and CDR2 sequences are MGHDK and SYGVNS. The CDR3 bases are TGTGCCAGCAGTGACCCCGATACAGCTTCTGGGGCCAACGTCCTGACTTTC. Protein sequence: CASSDPDTASGANVLTF.

CDR3 sequence reads: CASSQAWTSGSYEQYF. CDR3 DNA: TGTGCCAGCAGCCAAGCCTGGACTAGCGGGAGCTACGAGCAGTACTTC. V is TRBV4-2 and J is TRBJ2-7, with 13 nucleotides matching TRBD2. The ends lost 1 base at V and 3 bases at J; junction bases unmatched: 3. This CDR3 is built from 16 residues. Per the germline V gene, CDR1 is LGHNA and CDR2 is YNFKEQ.

The chain combines TRBV14 with TRBJ2-5, with a weak D call TRBD2 (6 bases). The DNA end is a closer match to TRBJ2-7, so the J assignment may be wrong. Per germline, CDR1 SGHDN and CDR2 FVKESK. The CDR3 has 14 residues. CDR3 nucleotides: TGTGCCAGCAGTGACCGGGACTGGGCCTACGAGCAGTACTTC. The encoded protein is CASSDRDWAYEQYF.

This rearrangement joins TRBV5-1 to TRBJ2-7; D not certain. Trimming pared 0 bases from V and 7 bases from J, leaving 11 bases between. The V gene's germline CDR1 is SGHRS and CDR2 YFSETQ. The CDR3 has 13 amino acids. CDR3 region: CASSLDSLGEQYF. CDR3 nucleotide sequence: TGCGCCAGCAGCTTGGACAGCTTGGGGGAGCAGTACTTC.

The chain joins TRBV18 to TRBJ2-5; the D is unclear. The germline gives CDR1 KGHSH, CDR2 LQKENI. Trimming pared 3 bases from V and 1 base from J, leaving 15 bases between. This CDR3 spans 16 amino acids. DNA of the CDR3: TGTGCCAGCTCACCCGGCCGGCAGCCCATCCAAGAGACCCAGTACTTC. This encodes CASSPGRQPIQETQYF. Filled out from reference TRBV18 and TRBJ2-5, the complete variable domain reads NAGVMQNPRHLVRRRGQEARLRCSPMKGHSHVYWYRQLPEEGLKFMVYLQKENIIDESGMPKERFSAEFPKEGPSILRIQQVVRGDSAAYFCASSPGRQPIQETQYFGPGTRLLVL.

The chain couples TRBV13 to TRBJ2-2; D may be TRBD2 (6 bases). CDR3 length equals 14 residues. From germline, CDR1 is PRHDT and CDR2 FYEKMQ (reference sequence). Between the trimmed V and J ends, which lost 5 bases and 4 bases, there was a span of 11 bases. DNA of the CDR3: TGTGCCAGCAGCGCCGCGGGGCCCACCGGGGAGCTGTTTTTT. Its protein product is CASSAAGPTGELFF. Filled out from reference TRBV13 and TRBJ2-2, the complete variable domain reads AAGVIQSPRHLIKEKRETATLKCYPIPRHDTVYWYQQGPGQDPQFLISFYEKMQSDKGSIPDRFSAQQFSDYHSELNMSSLELGDSALYFCASSAAGPTGELFFGEGSRLTVL.

This clone was found a few times. The rearrangement links TRBV5-6 to TRBJ2-2; possibly TRBD2 for D (6 bases). V lost 3 bases, J lost 3 bases, and 18 bases lay in between. This CDR3 has 17 amino acids. CDR1 and CDR2 (germline): SGHDT, YYEEEE. The CDR3 DNA is TGTGCCAGCAGCTCACCGCCTAGCGAGAGGGACACCGGGGAGCTGTTTTTT. This encodes CASSSPPSERDTGELFF.

This clone was counted a few times. The chain links TRBV19 to TRBJ2-7; D unresolved. V dropped 3 bases and J dropped 0 bases, with 9 bases sitting between them. This CDR3 region has 14 residues. CDR1 LNHDA and CDR2 SQIVND come from the germline V gene (reference sequence). For the CDR3, the DNA is TGTGCCAGTAGTATTAGACTTTTCTCCTACGAGCAGTACTTC. It encodes CASSIRLFSYEQYF.

The chain joins TRBV2 to TRBJ1-1; D is unclear. Germline V gives CDR1 SNHLY, CDR2 FYNNEI. This CDR3 region has 16 residues. V lost 7 bases and J 2 bases, leaving 20 bases between the germline ends. For the CDR3, the DNA is TGTGCCAGCATGAGTGTGCAGACAACTATAAACACTGAAGCTTTCTTT. Translating it yields CASMSVQTTINTEAFF.

The count of this clone is one. The rearrangement joins TRBV11-1 to TRBJ2-2, with TRBD2 matching 9 bases. With 1 base clipped from V and 7 bases from J, the junction kept 10 bases outside the gene matches. The germline gives CDR1 SGHAT, CDR2 FQDESV (reference sequence). The CDR3 contains 17 residues. CDR3 in amino acids: CASSLEVSGSTGGELFF. CDR3 coding DNA: TGTGCCAGCAGCTTAGAAGTTAGCGGGAGTACCGGCGGGGAGCTGTTTTTT.

The rearrangement uses TRBV6-1 and TRBJ2-7, with D unresolved. Germline V lookup: CDR1 MNHNS, CDR2 SASEGT. This CDR3 spans 14 amino acids. V lost 1 base, J lost 0 bases, and 7 bases lay in between. CDR3 sequence (DNA): TGTGCCAGCAGTGAAGGTGCGTACTCCTACGAGCAGTACTTC. Translating it yields CASSEGAYSYEQYF.

This clone is a singleton in its sample. The CDR3 protein is CASSLIYGTASYEQYF. CDR3 coding DNA: TGTGCCAGCAGCTTGATATACGGGACAGCCTCCTACGAGCAGTACTTC. The rearrangement joins TRBV5-6 to TRBJ2-7, with 7 bases fitting TRBD1. V gave up 1 base and J gave up 0 bases; unmatched junction bases: 7. The CDR3 loop spans 16 amino acids. Germline CDR1 reads SGHDT; CDR2 reads YYEEEE.